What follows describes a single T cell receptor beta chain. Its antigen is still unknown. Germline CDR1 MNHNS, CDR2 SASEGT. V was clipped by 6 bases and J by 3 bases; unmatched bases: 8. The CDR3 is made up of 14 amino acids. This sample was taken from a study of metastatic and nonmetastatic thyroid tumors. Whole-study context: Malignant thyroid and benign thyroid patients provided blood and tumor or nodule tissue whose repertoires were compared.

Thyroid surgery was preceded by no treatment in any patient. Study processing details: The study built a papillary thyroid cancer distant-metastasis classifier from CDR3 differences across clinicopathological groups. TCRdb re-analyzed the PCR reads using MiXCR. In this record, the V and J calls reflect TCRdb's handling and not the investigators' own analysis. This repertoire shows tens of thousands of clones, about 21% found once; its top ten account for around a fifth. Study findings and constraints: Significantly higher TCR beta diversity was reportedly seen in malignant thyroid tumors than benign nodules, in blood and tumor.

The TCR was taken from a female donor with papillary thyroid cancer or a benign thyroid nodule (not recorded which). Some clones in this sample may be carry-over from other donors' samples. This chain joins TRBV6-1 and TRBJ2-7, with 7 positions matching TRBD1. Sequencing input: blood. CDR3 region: CASRNRGDSYEQYF. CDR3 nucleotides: TGTGCCAGCAGGAACAGGGGAGATAGCTACGAGCAGTACTTC.